Listed here is a single T cell receptor beta chain. The sample originates from a study of blood T cell repertoires in COVID-19. Per germline, CDR1 SQVTM and CDR2 ANQGSEA. The CDR3 has 15 amino acids. V lost 7 bases and J lost 10; bases outside the gene matches: 10. In the original processing: Reference gene primer amplification yielded estimated nucleated cell counts. Assay: immunoSEQ multiplex PCR; the TCRdb copy retains only in-frame clones and omits some. V, J and clone size are taken as reported in that table, and D and trimming were inferred from the DNA itself. The top ten clones hold about 0.98% of a sample with roughly 180,000 clones, roughly 86% of them seen once.

Sequencing used peripheral blood. The receptor comes from a man between 18 and 35 years old with acute or convalescent COVID-19. The chain uses TRBV29-1 and TRBJ2-1; 16 nucleotides align to TRBD2. In DNA form, the CDR3 reads TGCAGCGCCCGTACGGGACTAGCGGGGGGGAACGAGCAGTTCTTC. Translation: CSARTGLAGGNEQFF.